Listed below are T cell receptor beta chains from one sample, sequenced in a study of blood T cell repertoires in COVID-19. TCRdb keeps only in-frame clones here, not all; method: immunoSEQ multiplex PCR. This sample has tens of thousands of clones, with approximately 90% found just once. The sequenced sample was peripheral blood. The receptors here all came from a man aged 50-59 years with active COVID-19. Both conserved end residues are part of each CDR3. D genes are given only for firm matches. Clone sizes are given selectively: once, few, many, or a class where the clone is expanded.

d_call	cdr3_length	v_call	clone_size	j_call	cdr3_aa	cdr3_nt
TRBD1	16	TRBV11-2	-	TRBJ2-5	CASSLGATGAQETQYF	TGTGCCAGCAGCTTAGGGGCGACAGGGGCCCAAGAGACCCAGTACTTC
-	13	TRBV29-1	-	TRBJ1-2	CSVLEQGDYGYTF	TGCAGCGTTTTGGAACAGGGCGACTATGGCTACACCTTC
TRBD1	13	TRBV7-9	-	TRBJ1-4	CASRRQGREKLFF	TGTGCCAGCAGACGACAGGGCCGGGAAAAACTGTTTTTT
TRBD1	15	TRBV4-3	-	TRBJ1-4	CASTLFGTGPEKLFF	TGCGCCAGCACCTTATTCGGGACAGGGCCCGAAAAACTGTTTTTT
-	16	TRBV7-9	-	TRBJ2-3	CASSPRQGTGTDTQYF	TGTGCCAGCAGCCCTAGGCAGGGGACGGGCACAGATACGCAGTATTTT
-	14	TRBV2	-	TRBJ2-1	CASSDPLLRDEQFF	TGTGCCAGCAGTGACCCCCTTCTACGGGATGAGCAGTTCTTC
-	16	TRBV19	-	TRBJ2-1	CASSVDRETPYNEQFF	TGTGCCAGTTCGGTCGATCGGGAGACCCCCTACAATGAGCAGTTCTTC
TRBD2	18	TRBV11-2	once	TRBJ2-4	CASSRLAGVVRAKNIQYF	TGTGCCAGCAGTAGACTAGCGGGAGTGGTCCGGGCCAAAAACATTCAGTACTTC
-	14	TRBV11-1	once	TRBJ2-1	CASTPRGALDEQFF	TGTGCCAGCACCCCACGGGGGGCCCTCGATGAGCAGTTCTTC
TRBD1	16	TRBV18	-	TRBJ2-7	CASSPAGTGVAWQQYF	TGTGCCAGCTCACCGGCCGGGACAGGAGTTGCCTGGCAGCAGTACTTC
TRBD1	14	TRBV3-1/TRBV3-2	-	TRBJ2-2	CASSLLDRAGELFF	TGTGCCAGCAGCCTCCTCGACAGGGCCGGGGAGCTGTTTTTT